The text below deals with one TCR beta chain. What it recognizes is unknown. The data are from a study of Tregs in tolerant kidney transplant recipients. Findings and limits, study-wide: Nucleotide sequences could not be compared across some patients' samples due to primer changes.

Germline-derived CDR1 and CDR2 are MGHRA and YSYEKL. V was clipped by 0 bases and J by 10 bases; unmatched bases: 1. The CDR3 totals 13 residues. Repertoires were generated with immunoSEQ multiplex PCR, while TCRdb's copy carries only in-frame clones and drops some. The sample carries under 20,000 clones, 45% to 55% recorded once. FACS sorting followed a roughly six-day coculture of CFSE-labeled recipient PBMCs with irradiated graft donor PBMCs. The TCR originated in a human patient who received a combined kidney and bone marrow transplant. The chain recombines TRBV4-1 with TRBJ2-1; TRBD1 agrees at 9 bases. Sequencing was performed on CD4+ T cells from blood cultured with allogeneic cells, taken before the transplant. The CDR3 region is CASSQEGQGEQFF. CDR3 coding DNA: TGCGCCAGCAGCCAAGAGGGACAGGGAGAGCAGTTCTTC.